This T cell receptor beta chain is drawn from a study of T cell repertoires in cytomegalovirus infection. Across the study: An indication of both CMV infection and matching HLA type came from public TCR beta signatures.

There are many counts of this clonotype. V lost 5 bases to trimming and J lost 7 bases; unmatched junction nucleotides: 14. This CDR3 spans 16 amino acids. CDR1 is SGHVS, CDR2 FNYEAQ, per germline. TCRdb analysed the reads with MiXCR anew, one entry per CDR3 protein. The top ten clones hold 6.5% to 10% of a sample with about 680,000 distinct CDR3 sequences, less than 25% of them seen once. Sequenced sample: CD8+ T cells from PBMCs. V gene TRBV7-6 combines with J gene TRBJ2-1; 7 nucleotides match TRBD1. This sequence originates from a human donor in good health (CMV status not recorded). Some clones in this sample may be carry-over from other donors' samples. The chain's CDR3 is CASSPSSLGQANEQFF. CDR3 nucleotides: TGTGCCAGCAGCCCTTCCTCCCTAGGACAGGCAAATGAGCAGTTCTTC. Filled out from reference TRBV7-6 and TRBJ2-1, the complete variable domain reads GAGVSQSPRYKVTKRGQDVALRCDPISGHVSLYWYRQALGQGPEFLTYFNYEAQQDKSGLPNDRFSAERPEGSISTLTIQRTEQRDSAMYRCASSPSSLGQANEQFFGPGTRLTVL.